The 9 T cell receptor beta chains below were found in one sample sequenced in a study of T cell responses to AZD1222 COVID-19 vaccine. Libraries were prepared by immunoSEQ multiplex PCR; TCRdb keeps only in-frame clonotypes and omits some of them. The data hold some 200,000 clones, with roughly 92% observed a single time. The material sequenced was peripheral blood, taken 28 days after the second AZD1222 dose. All receptors come from an adult who received the AZD1222 COVID-19 vaccine.

The chain has TRBV29-1 and TRBJ1-1, with TRBD1 as a possible D gene (5 bases). The CDR3 totals 17 residues. V lost 1 base, J lost 1 base, and 19 bases lay in between. In germline, CDR1 is SQVTM, CDR2 ANQGSEA. CDR3 sequence: CSVEVVPRTGRNTEAFF. The CDR3 DNA reads as TGCAGCGTTGAAGTCGTACCGAGAACAGGACGGAACACTGAAGCTTTCTTT.

This rearrangement joins TRBV11-2 to TRBJ2-5; tentatively, D is TRBD2 (5 bases). Germline V lookup: CDR1 SGHAT, CDR2 FQNNGV. V dropped 1 base and J dropped 2 bases, with 14 bases sitting between them. This CDR3 has 16 residues. This CDR3 is CASSLGQRRRQETQYF. In DNA, the CDR3 is TGTGCCAGCAGCTTAGGGCAGCGGCGCAGACAAGAGACCCAGTACTTC.

The CDR3: CASSPGAGANTEAFF. The CDR3 nucleotides are TGTGCCAGCTCACCCGGTGCAGGGGCGAACACTGAAGCTTTCTTT. V is TRBV18 and J is TRBJ1-1; a possible D gene is TRBD1 (6 bases). Germline-derived CDR1 and CDR2 are KGHSH and LQKENI. The CDR3 is made up of 15 amino acids. The germline V and J ends were trimmed by 3 bases and 1 base, with 12 bases remaining between them.

The chain couples TRBV15 to TRBJ1-3, with D possibly being TRBD1 (6 bases). Germline-derived CDR1 and CDR2 are LNHNV and YYDKDF (reference sequence). Deletions cut 0 bases from V and 2 bases from J, with 8 bases between. There are 15 residues in the CDR3. The chain's CDR3 is CATSRDRGPGNTIYF. The CDR3 DNA follows: TGTGCCACCAGCAGAGACCGGGGGCCTGGAAACACCATATATTTT.

The chain couples TRBV6-5 to TRBJ1-4; D not certain. The CDR3 sequence is 14 residues long. Looked up from germline, CDR1 is MNHEY and CDR2 is SVGAGI. V lost 2 bases to trimming and J lost 4 bases, with 8 bases between them. This CDR3 is CASSYRALNEKLFF. For the CDR3, the DNA is TGTGCCAGCAGTTACAGGGCCCTTAATGAAAAACTGTTTTTT.

This sequence joins TRBV5-8 and TRBJ1-2; D is undetermined. There are 13 residues in the CDR3. V dropped 7 bases and J dropped 2 bases, with 12 bases sitting between them. The germline V gene encodes CDR1 SGHTS and CDR2 YDEGEE. CDR3 in amino acids: CASRSVDNYGYTF. The CDR3 DNA sequence: TGTGCCAGCCGGTCGGTGGACAACTATGGCTACACCTTC.

This chain joins TRBV19 and TRBJ1-1, with unresolved D. V was shortened by 3 bases and J by 7 bases, with 21 bases between the two germline ends. The CDR3 covers 16 residues. Germline lookup yields CDR1 LNHDA and CDR2 SQIVND (reference sequence). The CDR3, as DNA: TGTGCCAGTAGTATGATTAAACTCGACGGTGGAGGTGAAGCTTTCTTT. It encodes CASSMIKLDGGGEAFF.

The rearrangement uses TRBV30 and TRBJ1-1; TRBD1 is a possible D gene (6 bases). In germline, CDR1 is GTSNPN, CDR2 SVGIG (reference sequence). CDR3 length: 15 amino acids. The germline V and J ends were trimmed by 3 bases and 0 bases, with 14 bases remaining between them. The CDR3 bases are TGTGCCTGGAGCAAAGGACAGACGCTGAACACTGAAGCTTTCTTT. Amino acid sequence: CAWSKGQTLNTEAFF. Filled out from reference TRBV30 and TRBJ1-1, the complete variable domain reads SQTIHQWPATLVQPVGSPLSLECTVEGTSNPNLYWYRQAAGRGLQLLFYSVGIGQISSEVPQNLSASRPQDRQFILSSKKLLLSDSGFYLCAWSKGQTLNTEAFFGQGTRLTVV.

The rearrangement links TRBV30 to TRBJ2-1, with TRBD1 matching 9 bases. CDR3 length: 11 residues. Germline CDR1 reads GTSNPN; CDR2 reads SVGIG (reference sequence). V shed 6 bases, J shed 10 bases, and the junction held 4 bases outside the gene matches. In DNA form, the CDR3 reads TGTGCCTGCGGACAGGGGAAAGAGCAGTTCTTC. It yields the protein CACGQGKEQFF.